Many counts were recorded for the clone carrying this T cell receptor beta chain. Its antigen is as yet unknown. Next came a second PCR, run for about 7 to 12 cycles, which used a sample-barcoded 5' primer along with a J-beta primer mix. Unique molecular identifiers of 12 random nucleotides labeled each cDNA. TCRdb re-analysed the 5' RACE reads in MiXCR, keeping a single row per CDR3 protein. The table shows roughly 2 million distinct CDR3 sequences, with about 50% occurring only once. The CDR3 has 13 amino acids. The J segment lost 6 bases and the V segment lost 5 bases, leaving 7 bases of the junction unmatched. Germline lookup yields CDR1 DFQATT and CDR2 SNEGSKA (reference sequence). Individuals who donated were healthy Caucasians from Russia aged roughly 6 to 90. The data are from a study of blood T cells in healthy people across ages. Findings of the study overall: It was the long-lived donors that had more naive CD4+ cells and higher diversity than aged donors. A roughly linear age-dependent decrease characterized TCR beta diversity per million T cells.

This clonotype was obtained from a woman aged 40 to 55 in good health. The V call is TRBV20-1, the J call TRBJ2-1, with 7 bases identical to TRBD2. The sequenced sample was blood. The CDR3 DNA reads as TGCAGTGCTCCACACTGGACTAGCAATGAGCAGTTCTTC. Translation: CSAPHWTSNEQFF.